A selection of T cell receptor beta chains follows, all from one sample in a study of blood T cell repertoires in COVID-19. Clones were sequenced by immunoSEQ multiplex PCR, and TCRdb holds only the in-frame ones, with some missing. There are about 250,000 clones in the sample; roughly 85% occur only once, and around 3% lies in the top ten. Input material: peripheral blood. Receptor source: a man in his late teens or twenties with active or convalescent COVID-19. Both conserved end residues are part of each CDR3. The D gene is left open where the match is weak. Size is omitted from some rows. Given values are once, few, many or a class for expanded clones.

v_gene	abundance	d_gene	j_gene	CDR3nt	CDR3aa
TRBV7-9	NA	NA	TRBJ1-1	TGTGTCGGACAACCGAACACTGAAGCTTTCTTT	CVGQPNTEAFF
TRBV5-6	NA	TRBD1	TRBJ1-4	TGTGCCAGCAGCTTTGGGACAGTCAATGAAAAACTGTTTTTT	CASSFGTVNEKLFF
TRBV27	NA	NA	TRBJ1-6	TGTGCCAGCAGTCCCGGGATTAGGGTTCGGTCACCCCTCCACTTT	CASSPGIRVRSPLHF
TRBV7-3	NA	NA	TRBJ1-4	TGTGCCAGCAGCCATCAGGGGCCGAGGGTCGAAAAACTGTTTTTT	CASSHQGPRVEKLFF
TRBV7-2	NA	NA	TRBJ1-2	TGTGCCAGCAGCTTAGGAGGGCCCAGGACGGATGGCTACACCTTC	CASSLGGPRTDGYTF
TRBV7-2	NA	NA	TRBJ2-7	TGTGCCAGCAGCTCTGGACATAGAAACGAGCAGTACTTC	CASSSGHRNEQYF
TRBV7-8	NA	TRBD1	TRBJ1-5	TGTGCCAGCAGCTTAGGGGGACAGGTCCTCGGTAGCAATCAGCCCCAGCATTTT	CASSLGGQVLGSNQPQHF
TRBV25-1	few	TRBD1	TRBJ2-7	TGTGCCAGCAGTGAGCTGAGGGGACAGGGGATAATCTACGAGCAGTACTTC	CASSELRGQGIIYEQYF
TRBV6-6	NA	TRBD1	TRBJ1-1	TGTGCCAGCAGTTACTCGAGGGGGCGCGGGACTGAAGCTTTCTTT	CASSYSRGRGTEAFF
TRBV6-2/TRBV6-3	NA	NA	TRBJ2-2	TGTGCCAGCAGTTACCAGGGGCTTATAGCCGGGGAGCTGTTTTTT	CASSYQGLIAGELFF
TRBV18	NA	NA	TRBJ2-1	TGTGCCAGCTCACCAGCGGGGTCGTACAATGAGCAGTTCTTC	CASSPAGSYNEQFF
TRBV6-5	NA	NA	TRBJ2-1	TGTGCCAGCAGGCGGAGGGACTCCTACAATGAGCAGTTCTTC	CASRRRDSYNEQFF
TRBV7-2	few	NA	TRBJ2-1	TGTGCCAGCAGCTTAAACGGGCAGACAGGTAATGAGCAGTTCTTC	CASSLNGQTGNEQFF
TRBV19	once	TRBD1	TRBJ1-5	TGTGCCAGTGCAACAGGGGTCAATAGCAATCAGCCCCAGCATTTT	CASATGVNSNQPQHF
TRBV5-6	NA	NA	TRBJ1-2	TGTGCCAGCAGCCAGACGCCCTCCTCGGGGTACTATGGCTACACCTTC	CASSQTPSSGYYGYTF
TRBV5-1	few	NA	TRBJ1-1	TGCGCCAGCAGCTTGGCCGGGGACACTGAAGCTTTCTTT	CASSLAGDTEAFF
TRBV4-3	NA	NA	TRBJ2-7	TGCGCCAGCAGCCAAGATGTCCTAGTGGGGGCCGAGCAGTACTTC	CASSQDVLVGAEQYF
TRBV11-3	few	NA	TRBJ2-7	TGTGCCAGCAGCTTACGGACTGACGAGCAGTACTTC	CASSLRTDEQYF
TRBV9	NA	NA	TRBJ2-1	TGTGCCAGCAGCGGCGGCAATGAGCAGTTCTTC	CASSGGNEQFF
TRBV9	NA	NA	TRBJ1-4	TGTGCCAGCAGCTCCCCAGGGCTCGGTGATGAAAAACTGTTTTTT	CASSSPGLGDEKLFF
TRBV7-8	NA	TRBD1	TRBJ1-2	TGTGCCAGCAGCTTAAACCGACAGGGGGATGGCTATGGCTACACCTTC	CASSLNRQGDGYGYTF
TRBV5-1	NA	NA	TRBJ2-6	TGCGCCAGCAGAGAGTCTGGGGCCAACGTCCTGACTTTC	CASRESGANVLTF
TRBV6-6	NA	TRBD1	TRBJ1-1	TGTGCCAGCAGTTCAAACAGGGGGGGTAAGGACACTGAAGCTTTCTTT	CASSSNRGGKDTEAFF
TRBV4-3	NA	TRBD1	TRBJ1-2	TGCGCCAGCAGCCAAGACGGAACAGGGGCTAACTATGGCTACACCTTC	CASSQDGTGANYGYTF
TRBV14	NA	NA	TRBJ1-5	TGTGCCAGCAGCCAAGGAGGCGGCAATCAGCCCCAGCATTTT	CASSQGGGNQPQHF
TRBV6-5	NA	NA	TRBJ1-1	TGTGCCAGCAGTATCGGGACCGGGGGGGAAGCTTTCTTT	CASSIGTGGEAFF
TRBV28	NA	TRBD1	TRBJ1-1	TGTGCCAGCAGTTTTTTCTCAGGGGGGAACACTGAAGCTTTCTTT	CASSFFSGGNTEAFF
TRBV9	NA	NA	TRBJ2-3	TGTGCCAGCAGCTTACACCCTTCCCGATCTTACACAGATACGCAGTATTTT	CASSLHPSRSYTDTQYF
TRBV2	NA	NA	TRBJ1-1	TGTGCCAGCACCCTGCGGGTCCTCACTGAAGCTTTCTTT	CASTLRVLTEAFF
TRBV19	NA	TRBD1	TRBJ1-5	TGTGCCAGTAGTATTACGGGGACAGGGAGTTTTATGCAGCCCCAGCATTTT	CASSITGTGSFMQPQHF
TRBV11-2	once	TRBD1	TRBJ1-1	TGTGCCAGCAGACGCCTCAGGGGGATGAACACTGAAGCTTTCTTT	CASRRLRGMNTEAFF
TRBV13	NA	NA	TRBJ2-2	TGTGCCAGCAGCTCGTGGACGGAGGCGAACACCGGGGAGCTGTTTTTT	CASSSWTEANTGELFF
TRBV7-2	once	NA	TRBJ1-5	TGTGCCAGCAGCTACTCGACAGGCTCTAATCAGCCCCAGCATTTT	CASSYSTGSNQPQHF
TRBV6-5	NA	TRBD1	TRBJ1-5	TGTGCCAGCAGCCAAAACAGGGGTAGCAATCAGCCCCAGCATTTT	CASSQNRGSNQPQHF
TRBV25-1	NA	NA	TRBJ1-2	TGTGCCAGCAGTGAACCCCTAGGTAGCTATGGCTACACCTTC	CASSEPLGSYGYTF
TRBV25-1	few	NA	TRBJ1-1	TGTGCCAGCAGTGATACCTACGGACTGATGAACACTGAAGCTTTCTTT	CASSDTYGLMNTEAFF
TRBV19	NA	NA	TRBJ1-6	TGTGCCAGTAGTATCCCGGGAGACGGTAATTCACCCCTCCACTTT	CASSIPGDGNSPLHF
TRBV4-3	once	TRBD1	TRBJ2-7	TGCGCCAGCAGCCAAGGCGGGACAGGCAGGGGGAGCTACGAGCAGTACTTC	CASSQGGTGRGSYEQYF
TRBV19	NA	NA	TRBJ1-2	TGTGCCAGTAGTACCTCCCCCTGGCAGCGGAGCTACACCTTC	CASSTSPWQRSYTF
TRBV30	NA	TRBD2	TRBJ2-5	TGTGCCTGGAGTGCTAATAGCGGGGGCCCTCCGGAGACCCAGTACTTC	CAWSANSGGPPETQYF
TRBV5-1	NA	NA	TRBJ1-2	TGCGCCAGCAGCTTGAGTTGGGCAGAAAACTATGGCTACACCTTC	CASSLSWAENYGYTF
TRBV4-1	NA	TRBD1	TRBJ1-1	TGCGCCAGCAGCCCCGACAGGGCCCCTGAAGCTTTCTTT	CASSPDRAPEAFF